This TCR beta chain emerged from a study of blood T cell repertoires in COVID-19. Study-level background: Acute and convalescent COVID-19 samples came from the United States, Italy and Spain.

As processed by the authors: The assay estimated nucleated cells by amplifying reference gene primers. Data came from immunoSEQ multiplex PCR; TCRdb stores just in-frame clones and leaves some out. For V, J and clone size, that table is used; D and trimming come from the DNA. The sample records about 370,000 clones, just under 90% being singletons. Allocation to cohorts depended on clinical history reported by the participants. This receptor was identified in a woman in her 30s who had recovered from COVID-19. The specimen was PBMCs or T cells enriched from blood (not recorded which).

The chain's CDR3 is CASSPGTVAGGYTF. The DNA for the CDR3 is TGCGCCAGCAGCCCCGGGACAGTAGCTGGTGGCTACACCTTC. This sequence joins TRBV5-1 and TRBJ1-2, with 7 nucleotides matching TRBD1. The CDR3 has 14 amino acids. J was trimmed by 7 bases and V by 4 bases; bases with no gene match: 10. CDR1 is SGHRS and CDR2 is YFSETQ in the germline V gene.